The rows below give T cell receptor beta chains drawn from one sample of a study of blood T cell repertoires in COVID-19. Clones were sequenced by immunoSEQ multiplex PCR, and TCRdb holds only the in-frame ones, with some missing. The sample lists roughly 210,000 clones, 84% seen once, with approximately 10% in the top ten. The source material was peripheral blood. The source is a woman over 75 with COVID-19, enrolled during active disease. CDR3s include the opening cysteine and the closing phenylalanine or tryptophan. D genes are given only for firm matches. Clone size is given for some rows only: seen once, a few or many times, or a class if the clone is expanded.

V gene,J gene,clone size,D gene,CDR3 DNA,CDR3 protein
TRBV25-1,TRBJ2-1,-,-,TGTGCCAGCAGTCAATACAATGAGCAGTTCTTC,CASSQYNEQFF
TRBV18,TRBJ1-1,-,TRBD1,TGTGCCAGCTCACTAGACAGGGACCAAGCTTTCTTT,CASSLDRDQAFF
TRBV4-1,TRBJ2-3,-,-,TGCGCCAGCAGCCAAGGGCCGGGGAAATTGACAGATACGCAGTATTTT,CASSQGPGKLTDTQYF
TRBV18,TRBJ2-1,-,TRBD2,TGTGCCAGCTCACCACCGGCGGGGGGGAAGTTCTTC,CASSPPAGGKFF
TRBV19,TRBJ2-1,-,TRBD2,TGTGCCAGTAGTATATATAGACTAGCGGGGGGTTCCTACAATGAGCAGTTCTTC,CASSIYRLAGGSYNEQFF
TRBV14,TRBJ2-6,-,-,TGTGCCGTTGCCACCGCGGGGGCCAACGTCCTGACTTTC,CAVATAGANVLTF
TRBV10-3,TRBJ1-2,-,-,TGTGCCATCAGTGAGTCGAGGGCGCAGGCGGCACATGGCTACACCTTC,CAISESRAQAAHGYTF
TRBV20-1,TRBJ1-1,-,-,TGCAGTGCACGAGCGAACACTGAAGCTTTCTTT,CSARANTEAFF
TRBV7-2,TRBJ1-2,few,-,TGTGCCAGCAGCCACCTTACTGGGCCGGGCTACACCTTC,CASSHLTGPGYTF
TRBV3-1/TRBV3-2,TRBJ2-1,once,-,TGTGCCAGCAGCCAAGCGGGTCTCAATGAGCAGTTCTTC,CASSQAGLNEQFF
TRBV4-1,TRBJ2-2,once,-,TGCGCCAGCAGCCAAGCTAGCGAGAAGAACACCGGGGAGCTGTTTTTT,CASSQASEKNTGELFF
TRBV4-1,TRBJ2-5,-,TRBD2,TGCGCCAGCAGCCTACAGGGACTAGCGGTAGAGACCCAGTACTTC,CASSLQGLAVETQYF
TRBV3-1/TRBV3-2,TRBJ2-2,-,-,TGTGCCAGCAGCCCGAGGAGTATCCAGAACACCGGGGAGCTGTTTTTT,CASSPRSIQNTGELFF
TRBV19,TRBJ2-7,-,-,TGTGCCAGTAGTCCCGGGACACGGCGAGTCTACGAGCAGTACTTC,CASSPGTRRVYEQYF
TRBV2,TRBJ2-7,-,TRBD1,TGTGCCAGCACCCCCGGGACAGAAGCCTACGAGCAGTACTTC,CASTPGTEAYEQYF
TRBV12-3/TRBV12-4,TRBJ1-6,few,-,TGTGCCAGCACCATGACAGGATCACCCCTCCACTTT,CASTMTGSPLHF
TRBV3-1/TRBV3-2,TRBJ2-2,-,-,TGTGCCAGCAGCCAGTCCAGCACCGGGGAGCTGTTTTTT,CASSQSSTGELFF
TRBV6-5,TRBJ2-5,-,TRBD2,TGTGCCAGCTCTAGCGGAACAATGAGGGAGACCCAGTACTTC,CASSSGTMRETQYF
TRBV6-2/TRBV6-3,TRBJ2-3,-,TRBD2,TGTGCCAGCAGCCGCGTCCTAGCGGGGGTTGCAGATACGCAGTATTTT,CASSRVLAGVADTQYF
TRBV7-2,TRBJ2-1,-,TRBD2,TGTGCCAGCAGCATAGGCGGGGGGGCCTACAATGAGCAGTTCTTC,CASSIGGGAYNEQFF
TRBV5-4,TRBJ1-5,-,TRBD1,TGTGCCAGCAGCCTCACCGACAGGGGAGATCAGCCCCGGCATTTT,CASSLTDRGDQPRHF
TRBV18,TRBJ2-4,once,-,TGTGCCAGCTCACCACCAGGGAGAACTTTAGCCAAAAACATTCAGTACTTC,CASSPPGRTLAKNIQYF
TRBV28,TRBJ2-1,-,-,TGTGCCAGCAGTCCCCCAGTGAATGAGCAGTTCTTC,CASSPPVNEQFF
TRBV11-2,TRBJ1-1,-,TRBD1,TGTGCCAGCAGCTACAGGGGTAGGGACACTGAAGCTTTCTTT,CASSYRGRDTEAFF
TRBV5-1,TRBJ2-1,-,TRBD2,TGCGCCAGCAGCCCCGCCGGGACTAGCATGCATGAGCAGTTCTTC,CASSPAGTSMHEQFF
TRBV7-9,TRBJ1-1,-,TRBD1,TGTGCCAGCAGCACCCAAGACAGGGGTCAAGCTTTCTTT,CASSTQDRGQAFF
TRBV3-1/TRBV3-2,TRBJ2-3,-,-,TGTGCCAGCAGCCAAGAGCGGGCAGATACGCAGTATTTT,CASSQERADTQYF
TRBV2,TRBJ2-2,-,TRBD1,TGTGCCAGCAGTAACAGGGGGACAAACACCGGGGAGCTGTTTTTT,CASSNRGTNTGELFF
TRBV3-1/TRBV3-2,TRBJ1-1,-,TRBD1,TGTGCCAGCAGCCAGGATTACAGGGGGGACACTGAAGCTTTCTTT,CASSQDYRGDTEAFF
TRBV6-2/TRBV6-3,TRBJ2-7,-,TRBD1,TGTGCCAGCAGTTCCACCGGGACAGGGGTCTACGAGCAGTACTTC,CASSSTGTGVYEQYF
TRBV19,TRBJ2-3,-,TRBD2,TGTGCCAGTAGTAGGGGAGGGACTAGCGGTTTTAGGGATACGCAGTATTTT,CASSRGGTSGFRDTQYF
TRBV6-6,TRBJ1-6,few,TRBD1,TGTGCCAGCAGTTACTGGACAGGGGAAGGTTCACCCCTCCACTTT,CASSYWTGEGSPLHF
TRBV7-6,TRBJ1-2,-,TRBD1,TGTGCCAGCAGCTTAGGGACCGACAGGGGGCATGGCTACACCTTC,CASSLGTDRGHGYTF
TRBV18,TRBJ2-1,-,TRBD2,TGTGCCAGCTCACCCGGACTAGCGGGTTTTAATGAGCAGTTCTTC,CASSPGLAGFNEQFF
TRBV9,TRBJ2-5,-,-,TGTGCCAGCAGCGTAGGGGCAGGAAAAAAGGTAGAGACCCAGTACTTC,CASSVGAGKKVETQYF